The rows below give T cell receptor beta chains drawn from one sample of a study of blood T cell repertoires in COVID-19. Assay used: immunoSEQ multiplex PCR; TCRdb lists only in-frame clones, some missing. The sample has about 230,000 clones, around 84% seen once; the top ten hold 0.85% to 1%. Sequencing input: peripheral blood. These receptors originate from a man aged 40-55 years with acute or convalescent COVID-19. The CDR3 runs from the conserved cysteine through the conserved F or W. D genes are given only for firm matches. Clone size is given for some rows only: seen once, a few or many times, or a class if the clone is expanded.

cdr3_aa: CASITRGLGNTEAFF; cdr3_nt: TGTGCCAGCATCACCCGGGGGTTGGGGAACACTGAAGCTTTCTTT; j_call: TRBJ1-1; d_call: NA; clone_size: NA; v_call: TRBV28; cdr3_length: 15
cdr3_aa: CAITGTAGTEAFF; cdr3_nt: TGTGCCATCACCGGAACCGCAGGCACTGAAGCTTTCTTT; j_call: TRBJ1-1; d_call: NA; clone_size: NA; v_call: TRBV10-3; cdr3_length: 13
cdr3_aa: CAWSEGLHGYTF; cdr3_nt: TGTGCCTGGAGTGAGGGACTGCATGGCTACACCTTC; j_call: TRBJ1-2; d_call: NA; clone_size: few; v_call: TRBV30; cdr3_length: 12
cdr3_aa: CASSLAGGVFF; cdr3_nt: TGTGCCAGCAGTTTAGCGGGGGGGGTGTTCTTC; j_call: TRBJ2-1; d_call: TRBD2; clone_size: NA; v_call: TRBV5-4; cdr3_length: 11
cdr3_aa: CASASGTSGTQYF; cdr3_nt: TGTGCCAGCGCTTCCGGGACTAGCGGGACCCAGTACTTC; j_call: TRBJ2-5; d_call: TRBD2; clone_size: NA; v_call: TRBV2; cdr3_length: 13
cdr3_aa: CASSSRYASYNEQFF; cdr3_nt: TGTGCCAGCAGCTCCCGGTATGCCTCCTACAATGAGCAGTTCTTC; j_call: TRBJ2-1; d_call: NA; clone_size: NA; v_call: TRBV7-8; cdr3_length: 15
cdr3_aa: CASRTQDRDNSPLHF; cdr3_nt: TGTGCCAGCAGAACTCAGGACAGGGATAATTCACCCCTCCACTTT; j_call: TRBJ1-6; d_call: TRBD1; clone_size: NA; v_call: TRBV2; cdr3_length: 15
cdr3_aa: CASSLGGGPPTEAFF; cdr3_nt: TGTGCCAGCAGCTTAGGTGGAGGCCCCCCGACTGAAGCTTTCTTT; j_call: TRBJ1-1; d_call: NA; clone_size: NA; v_call: TRBV5-6; cdr3_length: 15
cdr3_aa: CASSLVLAGVQAFF; cdr3_nt: TGTGCCAGCAGCTTGGTATTAGCGGGGGTTCAAGCTTTCTTT; j_call: TRBJ1-1; d_call: NA; clone_size: NA; v_call: TRBV5-5; cdr3_length: 14
cdr3_aa: CASSPGSGAGNTIYF; cdr3_nt: TGTGCCAGCAGCCCGGGGTCGGGGGCTGGAAACACCATATATTTT; j_call: TRBJ1-3; d_call: NA; clone_size: NA; v_call: TRBV11-2; cdr3_length: 15
cdr3_aa: CASNSAGTGEEKLFF; cdr3_nt: TGTGCCAGTAATTCTGCCGGGACAGGGGAAGAAAAACTGTTTTTT; j_call: TRBJ1-4; d_call: TRBD1; clone_size: NA; v_call: TRBV19; cdr3_length: 15
cdr3_aa: CASSPFGAGGPVSDEQYF; cdr3_nt: TGTGCCAGCAGCCCCTTCGGAGCGGGGGGGCCTGTTTCCGACGAGCAGTACTTC; j_call: TRBJ2-7; d_call: TRBD2; clone_size: once; v_call: TRBV7-4; cdr3_length: 18
cdr3_aa: CAISESAANYGYTF; cdr3_nt: TGTGCCATCAGTGAGTCGGCCGCTAACTATGGCTACACCTTC; j_call: TRBJ1-2; d_call: NA; clone_size: NA; v_call: TRBV10-3; cdr3_length: 14
cdr3_aa: CASSLIDQPQHF; cdr3_nt: TGTGCCAGCAGTTTAATCGATCAGCCCCAGCATTTT; j_call: TRBJ1-5; d_call: NA; clone_size: NA; v_call: TRBV12-3/TRBV12-4; cdr3_length: 12
cdr3_aa: CASSWRDSPITYEQYF; cdr3_nt: TGTGCCAGCAGCTGGCGGGACAGTCCAATAACCTACGAGCAGTACTTC; j_call: TRBJ2-7; d_call: NA; clone_size: NA; v_call: TRBV5-5; cdr3_length: 16
cdr3_aa: CASSFVVGPGNSLQYF; cdr3_nt: TGTGCCAGCAGCTTCGTCGTGGGCCCCGGTAACTCCTTGCAGTATTTT; j_call: TRBJ2-3; d_call: NA; clone_size: NA; v_call: TRBV13; cdr3_length: 16
cdr3_aa: CASSPNRGNTEAFF; cdr3_nt: TGTGCCAGCAGCCCGAACAGGGGAAACACTGAAGCTTTCTTT; j_call: TRBJ1-1; d_call: TRBD1; clone_size: NA; v_call: TRBV13; cdr3_length: 14
cdr3_aa: CASRYPWDRGNEKLFF; cdr3_nt: TGTGCCAGCAGATACCCGTGGGACAGGGGAAATGAAAAACTGTTTTTT; j_call: TRBJ1-4; d_call: TRBD1; clone_size: once; v_call: TRBV5-8; cdr3_length: 16
cdr3_aa: CASSPGLGQETQYF; cdr3_nt: TGTGCCAGCAGCCCCGGACTGGGACAAGAGACCCAGTACTTC; j_call: TRBJ2-5; d_call: NA; clone_size: NA; v_call: TRBV3-1/TRBV3-2; cdr3_length: 14
cdr3_aa: CASSLAGRSSGNTIYF; cdr3_nt: TGCGCCAGCAGCTTGGCCGGAAGGAGCTCTGGAAACACCATATATTTT; j_call: TRBJ1-3; d_call: NA; clone_size: NA; v_call: TRBV5-1; cdr3_length: 16
cdr3_aa: CASSPYWTLGTGELFF; cdr3_nt: TGTGCCAGCAGTCCCTATTGGACATTGGGCACCGGGGAGCTGTTTTTT; j_call: TRBJ2-2; d_call: NA; clone_size: NA; v_call: TRBV27; cdr3_length: 16
cdr3_aa: CAISGRAQMNTEAFF; cdr3_nt: TGTGCCATCAGTGGGCGGGCACAGATGAACACTGAAGCTTTCTTT; j_call: TRBJ1-1; d_call: NA; clone_size: NA; v_call: TRBV10-3; cdr3_length: 15
cdr3_aa: CAISATGTNQPQHF; cdr3_nt: TGTGCCATCAGTGCGACAGGGACCAATCAGCCCCAGCATTTT; j_call: TRBJ1-5; d_call: TRBD1; clone_size: NA; v_call: TRBV10-3; cdr3_length: 14
cdr3_aa: CASSLVVTGGTGELFF; cdr3_nt: TGCGCCAGCAGCTTGGTCGTGACAGGGGGCACCGGGGAGCTGTTTTTT; j_call: TRBJ2-2; d_call: TRBD1; clone_size: NA; v_call: TRBV5-1; cdr3_length: 16
cdr3_aa: CATWRRGLTDTQYF; cdr3_nt: TGTGCCACCTGGCGCAGGGGGCTTACAGATACGCAGTATTTT; j_call: TRBJ2-3; d_call: TRBD1; clone_size: NA; v_call: TRBV6-5; cdr3_length: 14
cdr3_aa: CAISESAGQGGNTIYF; cdr3_nt: TGTGCCATCAGTGAGTCGGCCGGACAGGGTGGAAACACCATATATTTT; j_call: TRBJ1-3; d_call: TRBD1; clone_size: NA; v_call: TRBV10-3; cdr3_length: 16
cdr3_aa: CASSQGQNTEAFF; cdr3_nt: TGCGCCAGCAGCCAAGGACAAAACACTGAAGCTTTCTTT; j_call: TRBJ1-1; d_call: NA; clone_size: NA; v_call: TRBV4-3; cdr3_length: 13
cdr3_aa: CASSVLRQGSGELFF; cdr3_nt: TGTGCCAGCAGCGTACTACGACAGGGATCCGGGGAGCTGTTTTTT; j_call: TRBJ2-2; d_call: TRBD1; clone_size: NA; v_call: TRBV7-9; cdr3_length: 15
cdr3_aa: CASSQGPGGNTEAFF; cdr3_nt: TGTGCCAGCAGCCAAGGCCCAGGGGGCAATACTGAAGCTTTCTTT; j_call: TRBJ1-1; d_call: TRBD1; clone_size: NA; v_call: TRBV3-1/TRBV3-2; cdr3_length: 15
cdr3_aa: CASSQGQPNEKLFF; cdr3_nt: TGTGCCAGCAGTCAGGGACAGCCTAATGAAAAACTGTTTTTT; j_call: TRBJ1-4; d_call: TRBD1; clone_size: NA; v_call: TRBV5-4; cdr3_length: 14
cdr3_aa: CASSFRTTGELFF; cdr3_nt: TGTGCCAGCAGCTTCCGGACAACCGGGGAGCTGTTTTTT; j_call: TRBJ2-2; d_call: NA; clone_size: NA; v_call: TRBV11-2; cdr3_length: 13
cdr3_aa: CASSTQRDTEAFF; cdr3_nt: TGTGCCAGTAGTACCCAGAGGGACACTGAAGCTTTCTTT; j_call: TRBJ1-1; d_call: NA; clone_size: NA; v_call: TRBV19; cdr3_length: 13
cdr3_aa: CASSFTLRQGTNTEAFF; cdr3_nt: TGTGCCAGCAGTTTTACCTTGAGACAGGGAACGAACACTGAAGCTTTCTTT; j_call: TRBJ1-1; d_call: TRBD1; clone_size: NA; v_call: TRBV28; cdr3_length: 17
cdr3_aa: CAWSGTNYEQYF; cdr3_nt: TGTGCCTGGAGTGGGACTAACTACGAGCAGTACTTC; j_call: TRBJ2-7; d_call: NA; clone_size: NA; v_call: TRBV30; cdr3_length: 12
cdr3_aa: CASWSPVSYGYTF; cdr3_nt: TGTGCCAGCTGGAGTCCCGTTTCGTATGGCTACACCTTC; j_call: TRBJ1-2; d_call: NA; clone_size: NA; v_call: TRBV28; cdr3_length: 13
cdr3_aa: CASSFQGSNTEAFF; cdr3_nt: TGCGCCAGCAGCTTTCAGGGGTCTAACACTGAAGCTTTCTTT; j_call: TRBJ1-1; d_call: NA; clone_size: NA; v_call: TRBV5-1; cdr3_length: 14
cdr3_aa: CASSQVPGSYTGELFF; cdr3_nt: TGTGCCAGCAGCCAAGTGCCGGGGTCCTACACCGGGGAGCTGTTTTTT; j_call: TRBJ2-2; d_call: NA; clone_size: NA; v_call: TRBV3-1/TRBV3-2; cdr3_length: 16
cdr3_aa: CASSESQGARTEAFF; cdr3_nt: TGTGCCAGCAGTGAATCACAGGGGGCGCGTACTGAAGCTTTCTTT; j_call: TRBJ1-1; d_call: TRBD1; clone_size: NA; v_call: TRBV6-1; cdr3_length: 15
cdr3_aa: CSTAAGNLGYTF; cdr3_nt: TGCAGCACGGCGGCAGGGAATCTTGGCTACACCTTC; j_call: TRBJ1-2; d_call: NA; clone_size: NA; v_call: TRBV29-1; cdr3_length: 12
cdr3_aa: CASSLGRRGRSGELFF; cdr3_nt: TGTGCCAGCAGTTTAGGAAGAAGGGGGCGCAGCGGGGAGCTGTTTTTT; j_call: TRBJ2-2; d_call: TRBD1; clone_size: once; v_call: TRBV28; cdr3_length: 16
cdr3_aa: CASPGTGGIFSNQPQHF; cdr3_nt: TGCGCCAGCCCTGGGACAGGGGGCATTTTTAGCAATCAGCCCCAGCATTTT; j_call: TRBJ1-5; d_call: TRBD1; clone_size: NA; v_call: TRBV10-2; cdr3_length: 17
cdr3_aa: CARQGAYEQYF; cdr3_nt: TGTGCCAGACAGGGTGCCTACGAGCAGTACTTC; j_call: TRBJ2-7; d_call: NA; clone_size: NA; v_call: TRBV19; cdr3_length: 11
cdr3_aa: CASSQDRDRGNEQYF; cdr3_nt: TGCGCCAGCAGCCAAGATCGGGACAGGGGGAACGAGCAGTACTTC; j_call: TRBJ2-7; d_call: TRBD1; clone_size: NA; v_call: TRBV4-3; cdr3_length: 15
cdr3_aa: CASSPKRGGVGEQFF; cdr3_nt: TGTGCCAGCAGTCCTAAGCGGGGGGGCGTAGGTGAGCAGTTCTTC; j_call: TRBJ2-1; d_call: TRBD2; clone_size: NA; v_call: TRBV2; cdr3_length: 15
cdr3_aa: CASSPLTGLGGYTF; cdr3_nt: TGTGCCAGCAGCCCTTTAACAGGGCTGGGTGGCTACACCTTC; j_call: TRBJ1-2; d_call: NA; clone_size: NA; v_call: TRBV9; cdr3_length: 14
cdr3_aa: CASSYTTGGDYGYTF; cdr3_nt: TGTGCCAGCAGTTACACGACAGGGGGCGACTATGGCTACACCTTC; j_call: TRBJ1-2; d_call: TRBD1; clone_size: NA; v_call: TRBV6-5; cdr3_length: 15
cdr3_aa: CASSFDGVGGYTF; cdr3_nt: TGTGCCAGCAGTTTCGATGGAGTCGGCGGCTACACCTTC; j_call: TRBJ1-2; d_call: NA; clone_size: NA; v_call: TRBV6-4; cdr3_length: 13
cdr3_aa: CALGGDEQYF; cdr3_nt: TGTGCCTTGGGGGGTGACGAGCAGTACTTC; j_call: TRBJ2-7; d_call: NA; clone_size: NA; v_call: TRBV25-1; cdr3_length: 10
cdr3_aa: CASSQEGPGDEQYF; cdr3_nt: TGCGCCAGCAGCCAAGAAGGGCCAGGGGACGAGCAGTACTTC; j_call: TRBJ2-7; d_call: NA; clone_size: NA; v_call: TRBV4-3; cdr3_length: 14
cdr3_aa: CASSWGDTGELFF; cdr3_nt: TGTGCCAGCAGCTGGGGAGACACCGGGGAGCTGTTTTTT; j_call: TRBJ2-2; d_call: NA; clone_size: NA; v_call: TRBV11-3; cdr3_length: 13
cdr3_aa: CASSQPTGVGTEAFF; cdr3_nt: TGTGCCAGCAGTCAACCGACAGGGGTCGGCACTGAAGCTTTCTTT; j_call: TRBJ1-1; d_call: TRBD1; clone_size: NA; v_call: TRBV7-9; cdr3_length: 15
cdr3_aa: CASSLVQGKNGELFF; cdr3_nt: TGTGCCAGCAGCTTAGTACAGGGAAAAAACGGGGAGCTGTTTTTT; j_call: TRBJ2-2; d_call: NA; clone_size: NA; v_call: TRBV7-8; cdr3_length: 15
cdr3_aa: CASSIQGGYGYTF; cdr3_nt: TGTGCCAGTAGTATACAGGGAGGCTATGGCTACACCTTC; j_call: TRBJ1-2; d_call: NA; clone_size: NA; v_call: TRBV19; cdr3_length: 13